A selection of T cell receptor beta chains follows, all from one sample in a study of T cell responses to AZD1222 COVID-19 vaccine. The method was immunoSEQ multiplex PCR; TCRdb's version includes in-frame clones alone and lacks a portion of them. The sample carries about 120,000 clones, about 89% recorded once. The sample was peripheral blood, taken on day 0 of AZD1222 vaccination. These receptors came from an adult in good health. CDR3s include the opening cysteine and the closing phenylalanine or tryptophan. D genes are given only for firm matches. Size is stated for part of the rows, as once, few or many counts, or as a class when the clone is expanded.

CDR3 length	clone size	V gene	D gene	J gene	CDR3 DNA	CDR3 protein
14	-	TRBV6-5	TRBD1	TRBJ1-1	TGTGCCAGCAGTTACTCCCAGGGGGGTACTGAAGCTTTCTTT	CASSYSQGGTEAFF
11	-	TRBV2	-	TRBJ1-1	TGTGCCAGCAGTCCGGCCCCTGAAGCTTTCTTT	CASSPAPEAFF
12	-	TRBV6-5	-	TRBJ2-6	TGTGCCACCCTGGCGGAGGCCAACGTCCTGACTTTC	CATLAEANVLTF
15	-	TRBV19	-	TRBJ2-2	TGTGCCAGTAGTATGGTCCAGCAGGGTGTCGGGGAGCTGTTTTTT	CASSMVQQGVGELFF
16	-	TRBV6-1	-	TRBJ1-5	TGTGCCAGCAGTGAAGTGGACAGTCACCCTAGGCAGCCCCAGCATTTT	CASSEVDSHPRQPQHF
14	-	TRBV20-1	TRBD2	TRBJ2-1	TGCAGTGCTAGTGAACTAGCGGGAGACAATGAGCAGTTCTTC	CSASELAGDNEQFF
16	-	TRBV7-3	TRBD2	TRBJ2-1	TGTGCCAGCAGCTTAAGTCCGAGCGGGGGACAAAATGAGCAGTTCTTC	CASSLSPSGGQNEQFF
14	-	TRBV28	-	TRBJ2-5	TGTGCCAGCAGTCTACCGGGACCTAAAGAGACCCAGTACTTC	CASSLPGPKETQYF
16	-	TRBV19	-	TRBJ1-6	TGTGCCAGTAGTGGCTCCCTCCAGGGTGGCGATTCACCCCTCCACTTT	CASSGSLQGGDSPLHF
17	-	TRBV4-2	-	TRBJ1-3	TGTGCCAGCAGCCCTTCCGGACAGTCCTACTCTGGAAACACCATATATTTT	CASSPSGQSYSGNTIYF
15	-	TRBV6-5	TRBD1	TRBJ1-5	TGTGCCAGCGACCGGGACAGGGGGAGCAATCAGCCCCAGCATTTT	CASDRDRGSNQPQHF
14	once	TRBV6-5	TRBD2	TRBJ2-7	TGTGCCAGCAATCCTCAGGGAGGGGCCGACGAGCAGTACTTC	CASNPQGGADEQYF
15	-	TRBV19	-	TRBJ2-2	TGTGCCAGTACCCCTGACAGCCTAAACACCGGGGAGCTGTTTTTT	CASTPDSLNTGELFF
16	-	TRBV6-2/TRBV6-3	-	TRBJ1-5	TGTGCCAGCAGTTACCGTGGGCTCTCCCCTAATCAGCCCCAGCATTTT	CASSYRGLSPNQPQHF
16	once	TRBV28	-	TRBJ1-1	TGTGCCAGCAGTTTAATTTCGGGAGGGGTTAGAACTGAAGCTTTCTTT	CASSLISGGVRTEAFF
13	-	TRBV6-5	-	TRBJ1-6	TGTGCCAGCAGTCTACAGGGTGGGGCACCCCTCCACTTT	CASSLQGGAPLHF
12	-	TRBV10-3	-	TRBJ1-1	TGTGCCATCTACCACGGGAACGCTGAAGCTTTCTTT	CAIYHGNAEAFF
13	-	TRBV29-1	-	TRBJ1-5	TGCAGCGTTGCCGGGGGCGTAGATCAGCCCCAGCATTTT	CSVAGGVDQPQHF